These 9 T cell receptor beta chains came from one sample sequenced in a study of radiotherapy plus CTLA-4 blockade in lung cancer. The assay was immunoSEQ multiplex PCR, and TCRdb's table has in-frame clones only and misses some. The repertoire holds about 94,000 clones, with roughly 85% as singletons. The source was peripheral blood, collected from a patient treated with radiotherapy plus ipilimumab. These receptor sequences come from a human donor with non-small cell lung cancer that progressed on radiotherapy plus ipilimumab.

The CDR3 region has the DNA TGTGCCAGCAGCTTAGGGCTCTACAATGAGCAGTTCTTC. It specifies CASSLGLYNEQFF. The chain couples TRBV7-9 to TRBJ2-1, with D uncertain. V was cut by 1 base and J by 3 bases, with 4 bases left in between. Per germline, CDR1 SEHNR and CDR2 FQNEAQ (reference sequence). The CDR3 is made up of 13 amino acids.

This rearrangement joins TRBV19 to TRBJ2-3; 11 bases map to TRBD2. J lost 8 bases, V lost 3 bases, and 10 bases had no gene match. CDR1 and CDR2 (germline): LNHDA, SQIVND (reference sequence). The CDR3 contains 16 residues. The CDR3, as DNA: TGTGCCAGTAGTATCACTAGCGGGAGTGTAATCGGTACGCAGTATTTT. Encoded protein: CASSITSGSVIGTQYF.

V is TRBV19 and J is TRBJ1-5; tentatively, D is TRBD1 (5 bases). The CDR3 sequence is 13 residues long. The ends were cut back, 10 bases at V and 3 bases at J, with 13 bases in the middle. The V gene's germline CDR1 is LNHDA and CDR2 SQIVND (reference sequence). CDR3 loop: CATADRDNQPQHF. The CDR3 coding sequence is TGTGCCACCGCAGACAGAGACAATCAGCCCCAGCATTTT.

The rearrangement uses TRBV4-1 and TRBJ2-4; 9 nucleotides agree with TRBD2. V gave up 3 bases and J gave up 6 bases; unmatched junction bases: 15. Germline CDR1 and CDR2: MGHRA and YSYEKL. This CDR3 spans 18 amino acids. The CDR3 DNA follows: TGCGCCAGCAGCCAGACCGTCGGGGCAGCGGGAGGTTCAAACATTCAGTACTTC. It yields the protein CASSQTVGAAGGSNIQYF.

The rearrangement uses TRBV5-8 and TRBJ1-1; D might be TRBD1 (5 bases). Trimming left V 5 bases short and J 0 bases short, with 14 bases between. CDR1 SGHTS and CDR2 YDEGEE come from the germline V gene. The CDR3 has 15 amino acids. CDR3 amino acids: CASSWLVTVNTEAFF. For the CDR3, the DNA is TGTGCCAGCAGTTGGCTCGTGACAGTGAACACTGAAGCTTTCTTT.

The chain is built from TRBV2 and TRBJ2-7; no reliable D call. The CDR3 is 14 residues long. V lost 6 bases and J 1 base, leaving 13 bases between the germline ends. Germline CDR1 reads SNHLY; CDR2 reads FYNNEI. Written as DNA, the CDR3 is TGTGCCAGCAGCTCCGGAGACTGGTCCTACGAGCAGTACTTC. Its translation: CASSSGDWSYEQYF.

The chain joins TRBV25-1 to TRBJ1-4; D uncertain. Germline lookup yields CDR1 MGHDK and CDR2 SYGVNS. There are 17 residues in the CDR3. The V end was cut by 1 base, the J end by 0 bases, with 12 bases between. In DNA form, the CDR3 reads TGTGCCAGCAGTGAATCTGTAATCCAGGCAACTAATGAAAAACTGTTTTTT. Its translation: CASSESVIQATNEKLFF.

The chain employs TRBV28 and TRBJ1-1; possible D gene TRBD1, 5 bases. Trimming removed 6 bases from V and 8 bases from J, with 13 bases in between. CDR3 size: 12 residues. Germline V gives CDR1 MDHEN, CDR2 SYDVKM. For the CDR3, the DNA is TGTGCCAGCAGGGGGGAAGAGGCCGAAGCTTTCTTT. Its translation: CASRGEEAEAFF. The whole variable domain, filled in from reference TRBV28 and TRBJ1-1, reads DVKVTQSSRYLVKRTGEKVFLECVQDMDHENMFWYRQDPGLGLRLIYFSYDVKMKEKGDIPEGYSVSREKKERFSLILESASTNQTSMYLCASRGEEAEAFFGQGTRLTVV.

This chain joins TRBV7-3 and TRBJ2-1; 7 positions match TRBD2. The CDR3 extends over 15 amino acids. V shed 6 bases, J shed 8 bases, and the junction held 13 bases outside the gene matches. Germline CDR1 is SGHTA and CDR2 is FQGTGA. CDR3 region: CASRSTSSNPHEQFF. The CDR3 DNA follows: TGTGCCAGCAGATCGACTAGCTCAAATCCCCATGAGCAGTTCTTC. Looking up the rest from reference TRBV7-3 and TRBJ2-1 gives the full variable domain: GAGVSQTPSNKVTEKGKYVELRCDPISGHTALYWYRQSLGQGPEFLIYFQGTGAADDSGLPNDRFFAVRPEGSVSTLKIQRTERGDSAVYLCASRSTSSNPHEQFFGPGTRLTVL.